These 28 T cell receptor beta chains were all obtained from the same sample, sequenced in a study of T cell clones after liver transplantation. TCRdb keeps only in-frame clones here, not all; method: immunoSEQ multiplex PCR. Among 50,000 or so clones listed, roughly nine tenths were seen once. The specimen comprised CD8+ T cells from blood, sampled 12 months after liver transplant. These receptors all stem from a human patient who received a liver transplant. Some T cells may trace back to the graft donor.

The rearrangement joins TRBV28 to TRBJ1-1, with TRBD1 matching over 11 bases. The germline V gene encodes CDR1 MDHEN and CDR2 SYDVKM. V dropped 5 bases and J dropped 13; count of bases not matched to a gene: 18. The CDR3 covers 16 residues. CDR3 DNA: TGTGCCAGCAGTCCATCCACCCGGGACAGGGGGATTAGTGATTTCTTT. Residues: CASSPSTRDRGISDFF.

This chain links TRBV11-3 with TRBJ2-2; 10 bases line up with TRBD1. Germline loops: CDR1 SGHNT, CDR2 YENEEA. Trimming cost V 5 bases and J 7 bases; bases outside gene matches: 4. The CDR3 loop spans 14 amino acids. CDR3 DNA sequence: TGTGCCAGCAGCGCCGGGACAGGGGTCGGGGAGCTGTTTTTT. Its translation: CASSAGTGVGELFF.

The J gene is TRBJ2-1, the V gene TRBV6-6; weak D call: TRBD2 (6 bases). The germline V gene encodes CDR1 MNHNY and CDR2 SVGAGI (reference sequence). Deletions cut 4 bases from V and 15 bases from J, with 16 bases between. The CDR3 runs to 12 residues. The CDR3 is CASSSGGLGLFF. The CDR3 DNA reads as TGTGCCAGCAGTTCTGGGGGACTCGGTTTGTTCTTC.

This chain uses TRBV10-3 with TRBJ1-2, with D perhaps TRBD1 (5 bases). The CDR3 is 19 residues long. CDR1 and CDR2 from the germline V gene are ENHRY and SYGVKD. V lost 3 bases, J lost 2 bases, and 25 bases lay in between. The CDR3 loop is CAISDPGTVSYEGNYGYTF. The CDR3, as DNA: TGTGCCATCAGTGATCCCGGGACGGTCAGCTATGAGGGGAACTATGGCTACACCTTC.

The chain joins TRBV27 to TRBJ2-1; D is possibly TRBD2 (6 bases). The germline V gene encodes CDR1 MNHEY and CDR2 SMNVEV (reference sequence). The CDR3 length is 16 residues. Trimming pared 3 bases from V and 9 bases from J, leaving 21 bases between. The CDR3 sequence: CASSFTPRESIVEQFF. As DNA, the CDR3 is TGTGCCAGCAGTTTTACTCCCCGGGAGTCGATTGTTGAGCAGTTCTTC.

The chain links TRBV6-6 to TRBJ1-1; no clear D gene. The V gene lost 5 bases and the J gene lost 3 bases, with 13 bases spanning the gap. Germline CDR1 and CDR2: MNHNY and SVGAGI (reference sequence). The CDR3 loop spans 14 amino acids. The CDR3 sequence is CASSPTRVDTEAFF. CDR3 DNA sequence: TGTGCCAGCAGTCCAACCCGTGTTGACACTGAAGCTTTCTTT.

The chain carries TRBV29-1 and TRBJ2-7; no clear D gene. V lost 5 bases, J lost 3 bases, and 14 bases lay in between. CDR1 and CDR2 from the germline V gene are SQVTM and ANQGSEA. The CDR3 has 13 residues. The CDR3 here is CSVKKDIGYEQYF. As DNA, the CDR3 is TGCAGCGTTAAAAAGGATATAGGCTACGAGCAGTACTTC.

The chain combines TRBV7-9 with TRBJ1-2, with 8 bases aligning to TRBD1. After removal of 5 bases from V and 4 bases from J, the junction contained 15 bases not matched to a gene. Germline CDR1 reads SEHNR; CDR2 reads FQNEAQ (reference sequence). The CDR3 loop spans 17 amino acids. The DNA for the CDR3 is TGTGCCAGCAGCCTCCGGGACAGGCCTATTCGAGCCTATGGCTACACCTTC. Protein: CASSLRDRPIRAYGYTF.

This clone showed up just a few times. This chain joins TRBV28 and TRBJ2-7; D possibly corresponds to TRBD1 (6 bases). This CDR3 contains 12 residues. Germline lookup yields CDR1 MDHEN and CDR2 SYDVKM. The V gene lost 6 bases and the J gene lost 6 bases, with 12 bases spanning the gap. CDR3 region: CASSRQVLEQYF. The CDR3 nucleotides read TGTGCCAGCAGCAGACAGGTACTCGAGCAGTACTTC.

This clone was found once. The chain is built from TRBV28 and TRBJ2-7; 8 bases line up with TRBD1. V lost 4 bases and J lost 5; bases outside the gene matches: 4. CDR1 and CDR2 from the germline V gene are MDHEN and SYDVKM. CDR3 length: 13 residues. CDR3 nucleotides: TGTGCCAGCAGTTACAGGGGGATCAACGAGCAGTACTTC. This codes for CASSYRGINEQYF.

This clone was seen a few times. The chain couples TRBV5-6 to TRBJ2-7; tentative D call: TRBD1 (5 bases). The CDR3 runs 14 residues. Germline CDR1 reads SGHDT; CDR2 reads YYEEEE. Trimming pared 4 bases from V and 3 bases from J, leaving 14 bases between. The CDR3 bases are TGTGCCAGCAGCCTGGACACAGAGAACTACGAGCAGTACTTC. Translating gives CASSLDTENYEQYF.

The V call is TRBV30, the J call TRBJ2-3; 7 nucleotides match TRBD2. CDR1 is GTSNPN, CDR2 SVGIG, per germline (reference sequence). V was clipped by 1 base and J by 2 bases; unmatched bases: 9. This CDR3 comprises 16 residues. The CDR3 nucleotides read TGTGCCTGGAGTGGGGGGGGAGCGGTCTTCACAGATACGCAGTATTTT. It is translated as CAWSGGGAVFTDTQYF.

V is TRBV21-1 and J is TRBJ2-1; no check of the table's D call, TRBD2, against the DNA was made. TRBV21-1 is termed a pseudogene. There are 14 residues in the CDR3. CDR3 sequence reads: CASRGREGYNEQFF. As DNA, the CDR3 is TGTGCCAGCAGGGGGCGGGAGGGGTACAATGAGCAGTTCTTC.

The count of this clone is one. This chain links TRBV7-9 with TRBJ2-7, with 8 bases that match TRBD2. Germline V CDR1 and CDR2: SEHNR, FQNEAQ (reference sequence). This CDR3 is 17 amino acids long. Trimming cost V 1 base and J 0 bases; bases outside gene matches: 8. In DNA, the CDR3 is TGTGCCAGCAGCTTAGACGGCCAGCGGGAGCCCTCCTACGAGCAGTACTTC. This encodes CASSLDGQREPSYEQYF. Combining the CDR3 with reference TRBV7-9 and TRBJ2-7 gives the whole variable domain DTGVSQNPRHKITKRGQNVTFRCDPISEHNRLYWYRQTLGQGPEFLTYFQNEAQLEKSRLLSDRFSAERPKGSFSTLEIQRTEQGDSAMYLCASSLDGQREPSYEQYFGPGTRLTVT.

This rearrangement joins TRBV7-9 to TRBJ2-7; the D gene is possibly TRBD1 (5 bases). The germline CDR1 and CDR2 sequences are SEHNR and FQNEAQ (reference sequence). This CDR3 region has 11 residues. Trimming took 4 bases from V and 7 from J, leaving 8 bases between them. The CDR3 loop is CASSWAGEQYF. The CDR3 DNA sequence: TGTGCCAGCAGCTGGGCAGGGGAGCAGTACTTC.

DNA of the CDR3: TGTGCCAGTAGTGACATAAACCGTCCCGGGGAGCTGTTTTTT. The encoded protein is CASSDINRPGELFF. The chain is built from TRBV19 and TRBJ2-2; D is uncertain. Trimming took 5 bases from V and 6 from J, leaving 13 bases between them. Germline CDR1 is LNHDA and CDR2 is SQIVND (reference sequence). This CDR3 comprises 14 residues.

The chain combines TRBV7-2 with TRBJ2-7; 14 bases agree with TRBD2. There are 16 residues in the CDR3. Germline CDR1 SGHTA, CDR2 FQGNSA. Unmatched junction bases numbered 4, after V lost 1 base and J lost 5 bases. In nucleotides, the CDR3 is TGTGCCAGCAGCTTAGTAGGGACTAGCGGGAGCAACGAGCAGTACTTC. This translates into CASSLVGTSGSNEQYF.

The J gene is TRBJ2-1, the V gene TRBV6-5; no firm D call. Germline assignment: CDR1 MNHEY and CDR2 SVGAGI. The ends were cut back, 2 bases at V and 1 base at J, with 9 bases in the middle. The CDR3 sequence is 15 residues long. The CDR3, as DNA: TGTGCCAGCAGTTACCTGGATGGGTCCTACAATGAGCAGTTCTTC. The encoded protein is CASSYLDGSYNEQFF.

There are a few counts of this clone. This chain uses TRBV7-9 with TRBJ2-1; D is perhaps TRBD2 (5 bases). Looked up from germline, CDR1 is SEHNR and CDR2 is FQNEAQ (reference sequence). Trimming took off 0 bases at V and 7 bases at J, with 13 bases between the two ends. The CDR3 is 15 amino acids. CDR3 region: CASSLAQSGSNEQFF. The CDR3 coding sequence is TGTGCCAGCAGCTTAGCGCAAAGCGGCTCAAATGAGCAGTTCTTC.

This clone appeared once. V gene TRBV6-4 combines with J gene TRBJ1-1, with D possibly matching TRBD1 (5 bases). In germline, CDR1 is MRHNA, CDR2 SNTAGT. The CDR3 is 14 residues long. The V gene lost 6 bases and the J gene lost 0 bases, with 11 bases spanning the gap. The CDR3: CASRNGHLNTEAFF. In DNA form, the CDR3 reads TGTGCCAGCAGGAATGGACATCTGAACACTGAAGCTTTCTTT.

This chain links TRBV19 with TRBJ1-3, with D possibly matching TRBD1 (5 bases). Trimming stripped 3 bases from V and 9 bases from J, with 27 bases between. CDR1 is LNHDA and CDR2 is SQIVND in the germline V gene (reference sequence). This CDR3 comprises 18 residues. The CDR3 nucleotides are TGTGCCAGTAGTATGACCGGTGTGCTACCTCCGGGTAGGGGCACCATATATTTT. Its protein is CASSMTGVLPPGRGTIYF. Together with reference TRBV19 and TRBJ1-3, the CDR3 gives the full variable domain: DGGITQSPKYLFRKEGQNVTLSCEQNLNHDAMYWYRQDPGQGLRLIYYSQIVNDFQKGDIAEGYSVSREKKESFPLTVTSAQKNPTAFYLCASSMTGVLPPGRGTIYFGEGSWLTVV.

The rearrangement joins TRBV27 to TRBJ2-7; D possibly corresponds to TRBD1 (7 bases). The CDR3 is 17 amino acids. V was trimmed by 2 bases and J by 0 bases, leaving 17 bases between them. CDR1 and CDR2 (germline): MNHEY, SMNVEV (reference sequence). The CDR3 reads CASSLIASGGSSYEQYF. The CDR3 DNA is TGTGCCAGCAGTTTAATCGCTTCAGGGGGGAGCTCCTACGAGCAGTACTTC.

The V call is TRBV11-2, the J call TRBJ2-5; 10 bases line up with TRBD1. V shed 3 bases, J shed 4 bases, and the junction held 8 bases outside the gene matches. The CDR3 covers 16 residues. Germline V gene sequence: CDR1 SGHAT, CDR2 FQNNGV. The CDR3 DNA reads TGTGCCAGCAGCTTGGGAGGGACAGGGGATGGAGAGACCCAGTACTTC. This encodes CASSLGGTGDGETQYF.

CDR3 nucleotides: TGCGCCAGCAGCTTGGCGGGGAGCGCTTATAACACCGGGGAGCTGTTTTTT. It encodes CASSLAGSAYNTGELFF. This rearrangement joins TRBV5-1 to TRBJ2-2, with D tentatively TRBD2 (5 bases). Germline CDR1 reads SGHRS; CDR2 reads YFSETQ. The CDR3 contains 17 residues. The V end lost 0 bases, the J end lost 2 bases, and 14 bases lay between the germline ends.

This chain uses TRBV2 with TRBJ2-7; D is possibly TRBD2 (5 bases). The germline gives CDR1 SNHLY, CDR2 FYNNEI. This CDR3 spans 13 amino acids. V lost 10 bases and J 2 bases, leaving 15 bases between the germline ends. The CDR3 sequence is CATLRERTYEQYF. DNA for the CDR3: TGTGCCACCTTGAGGGAAAGGACCTACGAGCAGTACTTC.

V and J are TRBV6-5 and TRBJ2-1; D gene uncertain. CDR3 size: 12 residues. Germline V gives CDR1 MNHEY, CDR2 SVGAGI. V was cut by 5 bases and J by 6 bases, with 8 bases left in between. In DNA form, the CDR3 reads TGTGCCAGCAGTACGGTCTCCAATGAGCAGTTCTTC. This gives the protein CASSTVSNEQFF.

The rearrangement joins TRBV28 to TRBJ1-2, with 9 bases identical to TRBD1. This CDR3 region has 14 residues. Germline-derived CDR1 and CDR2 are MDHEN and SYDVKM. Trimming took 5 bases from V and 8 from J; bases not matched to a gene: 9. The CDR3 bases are TGTGCCAGCAGTCAGGACAGGGGAGGGAGCGGCTACACCTTC. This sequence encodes CASSQDRGGSGYTF.

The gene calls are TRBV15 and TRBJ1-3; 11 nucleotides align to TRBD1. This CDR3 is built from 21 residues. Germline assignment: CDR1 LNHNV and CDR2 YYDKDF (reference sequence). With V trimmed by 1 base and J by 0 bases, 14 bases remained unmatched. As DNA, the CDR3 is TGTGCCACCAGCAGAGCTGGAAAGGACAGGGGGCCTCTTGACTCTGGAAACACCATATATTTT. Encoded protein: CATSRAGKDRGPLDSGNTIYF.